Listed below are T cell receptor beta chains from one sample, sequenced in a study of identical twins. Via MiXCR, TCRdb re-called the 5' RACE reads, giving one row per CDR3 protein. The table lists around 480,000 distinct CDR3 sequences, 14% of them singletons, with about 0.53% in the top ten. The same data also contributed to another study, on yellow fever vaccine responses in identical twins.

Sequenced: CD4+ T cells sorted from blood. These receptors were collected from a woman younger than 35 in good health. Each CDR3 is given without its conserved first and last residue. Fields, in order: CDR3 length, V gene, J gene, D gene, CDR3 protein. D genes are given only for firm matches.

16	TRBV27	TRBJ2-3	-	ASSLFGPGSEDTDTQY
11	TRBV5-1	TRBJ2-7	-	ASSLVQGGEQY
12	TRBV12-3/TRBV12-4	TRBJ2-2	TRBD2	ASRAGPSTGELF
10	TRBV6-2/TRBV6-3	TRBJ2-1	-	ASRGPPNEQF
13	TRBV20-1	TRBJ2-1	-	SARSGRSSYNEQF
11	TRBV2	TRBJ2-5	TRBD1	ASRVDRGKTQY
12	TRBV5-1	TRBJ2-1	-	ASRPEPFYNEQF
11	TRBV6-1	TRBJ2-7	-	ASRRLGSYEQY
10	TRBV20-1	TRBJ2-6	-	SAKTGANVLT
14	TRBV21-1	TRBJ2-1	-	ASSILGTSGNNEQF
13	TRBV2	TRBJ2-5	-	ASTPGLRREETQY
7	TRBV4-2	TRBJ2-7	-	ASAYEQY
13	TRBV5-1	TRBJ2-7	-	ASSLSAEYTYEQY
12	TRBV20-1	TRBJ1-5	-	SAPNGWDDQPQH
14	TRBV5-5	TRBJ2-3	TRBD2	ASRFASGRVSDTQY
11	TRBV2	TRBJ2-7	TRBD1	ATTLDRDYEQY
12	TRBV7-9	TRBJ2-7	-	ASSEGGPAGEQY
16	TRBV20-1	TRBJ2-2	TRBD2	SARGGGLAAPNTGELF